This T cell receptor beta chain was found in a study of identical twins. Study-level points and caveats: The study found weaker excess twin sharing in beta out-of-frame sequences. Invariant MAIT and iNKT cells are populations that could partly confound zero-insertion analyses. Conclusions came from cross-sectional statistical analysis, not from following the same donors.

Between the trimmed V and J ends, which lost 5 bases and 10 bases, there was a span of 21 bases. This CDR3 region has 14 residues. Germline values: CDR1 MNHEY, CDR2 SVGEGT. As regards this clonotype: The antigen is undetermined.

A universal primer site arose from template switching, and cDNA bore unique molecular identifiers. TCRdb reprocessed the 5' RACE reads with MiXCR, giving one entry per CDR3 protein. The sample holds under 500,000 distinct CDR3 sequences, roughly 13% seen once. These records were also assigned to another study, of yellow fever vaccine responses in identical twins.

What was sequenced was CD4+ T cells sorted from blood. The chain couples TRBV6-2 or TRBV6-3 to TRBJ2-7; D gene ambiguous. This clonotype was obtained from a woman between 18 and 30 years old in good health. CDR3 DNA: TGTGCCAGCAGTATTTTACTGGAGAGAAGACCTCAGTACTTC. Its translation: CASSILLERRPQYF.